This TCR beta chain was profiled in a study of T cell responses to AZD1222 COVID-19 vaccine. Study-wide results and limits: Sampling that yielded the repertoires occurred only after the peak T cell response. There were vaccine-associated CD4 TCRs across spike, dominant at 160-218 and 743-854.

Clones were read by immunoSEQ multiplex PCR, and TCRdb kept only the in-frame ones, dropping some. The sample has over 130,000 clones; about 93% are singletons. Notes on this clone: What it binds is not known.

V shed 4 bases, J shed 7 bases, and the junction held 10 bases outside the gene matches. Germline V gene data show CDR1 as SGHRS and CDR2 as YFSETQ. This CDR3 contains 15 residues. The chain carries TRBV5-1 and TRBJ2-1, with 8 bases matching TRBD2. The receptor comes from an adult who received the AZD1222 COVID-19 vaccine. The starting material was peripheral blood, obtained 28 days after the second AZD1222 dose. The CDR3 DNA reads as TGCGCCAGCAGCACTTCGGGGGGGCCTGGAAATGAGCAGTTCTTC. This encodes CASSTSGGPGNEQFF. Full variable domain (remainder filled in from reference TRBV5-1 and TRBJ2-1): KAGVTQTPRYLIKTRGQQVTLSCSPISGHRSVSWYQQTPGQGLQFLFEYFSETQRNKGNFPGRFSGRQFSNSRSEMNVSTLELGDSALYLCASSTSGGPGNEQFFGPGTRLTVL.